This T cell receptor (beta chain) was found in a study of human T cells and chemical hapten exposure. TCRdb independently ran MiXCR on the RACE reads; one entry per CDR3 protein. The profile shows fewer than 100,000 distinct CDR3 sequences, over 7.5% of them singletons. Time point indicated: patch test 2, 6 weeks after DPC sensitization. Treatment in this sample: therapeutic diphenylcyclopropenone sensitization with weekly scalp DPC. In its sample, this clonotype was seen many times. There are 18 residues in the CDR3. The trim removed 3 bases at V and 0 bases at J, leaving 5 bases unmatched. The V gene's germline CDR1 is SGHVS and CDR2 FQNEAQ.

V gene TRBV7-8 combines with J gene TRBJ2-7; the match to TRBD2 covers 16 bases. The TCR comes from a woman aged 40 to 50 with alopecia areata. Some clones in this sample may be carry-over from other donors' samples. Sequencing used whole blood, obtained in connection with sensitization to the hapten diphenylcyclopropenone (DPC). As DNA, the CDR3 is TGTGCCAGCAGCTTGGGACTAGCGGGAGGGTCAAGCTCCTACGAGCAGTACTTC. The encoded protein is CASSLGLAGGSSSYEQYF.